This TCR beta chain was identified in a study of early T cells in non-severe SARS-CoV-2 infection. As for the study in general: The authors sequenced bulk RNA from unsorted whole blood, leaving chains unpaired. Broader study findings: The matching step, a VDJdb search, favored anti-spike CD8 responses and missed private and CD4 specificities.

Individual cDNA molecules carried attached unique molecular identifiers. TCRdb called the 5' RACE reads again in MiXCR, with one record for every CDR3 protein. The table has 75,000 to 100,000 distinct CDR3 sequences, approximately 17% seen once. Germline loops: CDR1 SGHRS, CDR2 YFSETQ. With V trimmed by 7 bases and J by 4 bases, 5 bases remained unmatched. The CDR3 spans 14 residues. With respect to this clonotype: Its antigen remains unidentified.

This chain links TRBV5-1 with TRBJ2-1; TRBD1 matches at 10 bases. The specimen was whole blood. The clonotype originates from an adult who was a healthcare worker with PCR-confirmed SARS-CoV-2 infection or an uninfected control (not recorded which). In nucleotides, the CDR3 is TGCGCCAGCGCCACGGGACAGGGGTACAATGAGCAGTTCTTC. This codes for CASATGQGYNEQFF.